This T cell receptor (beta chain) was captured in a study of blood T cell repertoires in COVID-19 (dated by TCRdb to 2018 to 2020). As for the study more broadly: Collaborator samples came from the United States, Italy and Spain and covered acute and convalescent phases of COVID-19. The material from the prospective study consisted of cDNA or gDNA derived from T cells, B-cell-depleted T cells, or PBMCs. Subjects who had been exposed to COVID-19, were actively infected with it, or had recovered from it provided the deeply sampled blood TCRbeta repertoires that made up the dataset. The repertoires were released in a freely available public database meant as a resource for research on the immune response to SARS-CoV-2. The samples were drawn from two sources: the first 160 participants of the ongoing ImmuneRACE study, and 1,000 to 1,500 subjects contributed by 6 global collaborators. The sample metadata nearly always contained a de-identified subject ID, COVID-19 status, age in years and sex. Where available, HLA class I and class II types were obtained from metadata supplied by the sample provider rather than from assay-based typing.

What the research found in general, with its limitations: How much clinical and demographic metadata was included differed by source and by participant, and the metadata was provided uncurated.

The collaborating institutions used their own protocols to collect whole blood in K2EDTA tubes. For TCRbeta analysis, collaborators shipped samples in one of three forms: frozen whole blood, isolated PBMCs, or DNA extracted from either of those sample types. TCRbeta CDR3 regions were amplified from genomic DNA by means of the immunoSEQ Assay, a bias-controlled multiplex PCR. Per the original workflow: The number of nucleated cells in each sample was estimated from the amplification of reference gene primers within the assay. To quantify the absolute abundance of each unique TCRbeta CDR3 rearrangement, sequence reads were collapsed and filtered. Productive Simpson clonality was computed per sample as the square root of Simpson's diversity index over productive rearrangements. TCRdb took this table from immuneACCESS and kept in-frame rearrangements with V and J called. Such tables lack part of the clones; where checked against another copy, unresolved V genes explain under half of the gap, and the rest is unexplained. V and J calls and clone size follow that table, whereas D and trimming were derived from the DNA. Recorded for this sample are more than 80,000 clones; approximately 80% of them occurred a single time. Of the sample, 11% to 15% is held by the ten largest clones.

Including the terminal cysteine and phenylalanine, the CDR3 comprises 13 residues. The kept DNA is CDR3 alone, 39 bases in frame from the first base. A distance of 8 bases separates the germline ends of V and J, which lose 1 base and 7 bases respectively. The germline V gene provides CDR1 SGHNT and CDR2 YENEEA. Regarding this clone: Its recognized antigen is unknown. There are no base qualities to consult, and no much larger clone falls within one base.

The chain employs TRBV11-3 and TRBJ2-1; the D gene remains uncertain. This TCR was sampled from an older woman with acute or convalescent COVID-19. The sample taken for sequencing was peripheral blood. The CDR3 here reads CASSLVSENEQFF. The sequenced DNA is TGTGCCAGCAGCTTAGTAAGCGAGAATGAGCAGTTCTTC. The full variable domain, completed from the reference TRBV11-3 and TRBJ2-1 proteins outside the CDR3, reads EAGVVQSPRYKIIEKKQPVAFWCNPISGHNTLYWYLQNLGQGPELLIRYENEEAVDDSQLPKDRFSAERLKGVDSTLKIQPAELGDSAVYLCASSLVSENEQFFGPGTRLTVL.